Reported below is one TCR beta chain. UMIs bearing a 6-nucleotide sample barcode were added through template switching. TCRdb re-called the 5' RACE reads; one entry per CDR3 protein, DNA not given. The listing contains about 330,000 distinct CDR3 sequences. The data were obtained in a study of monozygotic twins with inflammatory bowel disease. CDR3 length equals 11 residues. Per the germline V gene, CDR1 is SEHNR and CDR2 is FQNEAQ (reference sequence). Sequencing was done on a sample of blood. V usage is TRBV7-9 and J usage is TRBJ2-1; no DNA is available, so the TRBD1 call from TCRdb remains unchecked. The TCR comes from a human donor with ulcerative colitis or Crohn's disease, or a healthy co-twin of an affected twin (not recorded which). This chain's CDR3 is CASSLGQGPFF.